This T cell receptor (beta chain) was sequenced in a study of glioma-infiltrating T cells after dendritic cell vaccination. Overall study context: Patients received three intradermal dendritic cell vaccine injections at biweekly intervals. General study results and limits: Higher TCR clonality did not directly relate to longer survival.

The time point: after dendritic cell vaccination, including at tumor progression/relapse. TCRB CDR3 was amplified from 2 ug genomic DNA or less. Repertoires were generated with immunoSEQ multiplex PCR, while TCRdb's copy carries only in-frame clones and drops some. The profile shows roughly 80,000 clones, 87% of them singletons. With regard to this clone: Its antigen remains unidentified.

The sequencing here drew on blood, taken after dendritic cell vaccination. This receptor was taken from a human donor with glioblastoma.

The CDR3 is CASSLSVAGAYYGYTF. The CDR3 nucleotides read TGTGCCAGCAGTCTGAGCGTGGCAGGGGCCTACTATGGCTACACCTTC. The gene calls are TRBV5-5 and TRBJ1-2, with D perhaps TRBD1 (6 bases). This CDR3 has 16 amino acids. Trimming took 5 bases from V and 3 from J, leaving 20 bases between them. Germline loops: CDR1 SGHKS, CDR2 YYEKEE (reference sequence).